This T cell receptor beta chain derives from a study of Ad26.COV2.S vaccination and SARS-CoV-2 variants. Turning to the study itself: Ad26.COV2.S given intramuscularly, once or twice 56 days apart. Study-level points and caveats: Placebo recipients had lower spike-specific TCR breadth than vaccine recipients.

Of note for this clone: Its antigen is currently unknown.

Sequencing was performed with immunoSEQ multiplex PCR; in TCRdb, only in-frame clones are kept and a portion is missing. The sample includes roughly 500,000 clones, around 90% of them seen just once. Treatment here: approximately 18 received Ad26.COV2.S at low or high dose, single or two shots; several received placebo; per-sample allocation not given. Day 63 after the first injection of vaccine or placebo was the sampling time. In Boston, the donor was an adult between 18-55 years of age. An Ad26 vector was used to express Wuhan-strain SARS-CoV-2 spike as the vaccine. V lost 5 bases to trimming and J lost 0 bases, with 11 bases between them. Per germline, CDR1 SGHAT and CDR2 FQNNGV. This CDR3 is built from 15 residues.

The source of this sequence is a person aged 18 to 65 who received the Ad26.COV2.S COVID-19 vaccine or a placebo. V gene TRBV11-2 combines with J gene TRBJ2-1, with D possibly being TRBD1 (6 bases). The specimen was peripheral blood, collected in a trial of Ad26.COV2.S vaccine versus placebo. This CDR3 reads CASSRGQNSYNEQFF. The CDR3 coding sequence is TGTGCCAGCAGCCGCGGACAGAACTCCTACAATGAGCAGTTCTTC.